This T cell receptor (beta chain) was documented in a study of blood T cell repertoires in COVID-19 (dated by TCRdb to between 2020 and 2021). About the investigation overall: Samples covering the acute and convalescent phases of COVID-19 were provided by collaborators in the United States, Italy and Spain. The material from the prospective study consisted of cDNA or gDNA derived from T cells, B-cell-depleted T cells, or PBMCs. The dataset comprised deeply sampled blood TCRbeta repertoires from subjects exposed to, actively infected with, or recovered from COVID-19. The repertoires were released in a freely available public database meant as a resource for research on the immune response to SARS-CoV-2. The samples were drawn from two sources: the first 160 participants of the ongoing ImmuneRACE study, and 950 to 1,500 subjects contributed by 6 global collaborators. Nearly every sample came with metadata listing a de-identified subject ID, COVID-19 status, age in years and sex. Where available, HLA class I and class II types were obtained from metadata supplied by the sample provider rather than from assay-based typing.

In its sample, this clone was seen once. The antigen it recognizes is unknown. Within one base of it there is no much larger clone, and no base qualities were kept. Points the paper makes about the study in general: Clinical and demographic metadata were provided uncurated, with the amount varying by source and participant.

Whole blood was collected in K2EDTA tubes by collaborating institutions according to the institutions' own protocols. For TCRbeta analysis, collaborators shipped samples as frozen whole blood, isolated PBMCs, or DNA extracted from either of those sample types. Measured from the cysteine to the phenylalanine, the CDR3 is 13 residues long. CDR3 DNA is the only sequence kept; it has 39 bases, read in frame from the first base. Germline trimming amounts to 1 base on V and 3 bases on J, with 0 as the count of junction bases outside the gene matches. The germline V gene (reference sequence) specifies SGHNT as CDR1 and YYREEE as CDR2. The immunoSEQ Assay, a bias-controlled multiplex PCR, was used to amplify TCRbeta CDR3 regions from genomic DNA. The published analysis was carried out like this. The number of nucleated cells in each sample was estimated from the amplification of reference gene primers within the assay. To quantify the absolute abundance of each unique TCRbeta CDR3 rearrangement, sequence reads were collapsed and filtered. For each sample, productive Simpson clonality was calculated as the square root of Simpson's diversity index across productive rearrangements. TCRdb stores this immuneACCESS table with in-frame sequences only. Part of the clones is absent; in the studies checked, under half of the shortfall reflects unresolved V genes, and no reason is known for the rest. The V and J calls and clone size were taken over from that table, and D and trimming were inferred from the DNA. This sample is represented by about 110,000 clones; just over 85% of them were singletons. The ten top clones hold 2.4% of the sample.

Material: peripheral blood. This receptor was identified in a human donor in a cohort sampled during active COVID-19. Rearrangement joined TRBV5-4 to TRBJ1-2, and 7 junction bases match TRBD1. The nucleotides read TGTGCCAGCAGCTTGAGGGGGCACTATGGCTACACCTTC. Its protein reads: CASSLRGHYGYTF. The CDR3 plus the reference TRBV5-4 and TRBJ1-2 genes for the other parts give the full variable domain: ETGVTQSPTHLIKTRGQQVTLRCSSQSGHNTVSWYQQALGQGPQFIFQYYREEENGRGNFPPRFSGLQFPNYSSELNVNALELDDSALYLCASSLRGHYGYTFGSGTRLTVV.